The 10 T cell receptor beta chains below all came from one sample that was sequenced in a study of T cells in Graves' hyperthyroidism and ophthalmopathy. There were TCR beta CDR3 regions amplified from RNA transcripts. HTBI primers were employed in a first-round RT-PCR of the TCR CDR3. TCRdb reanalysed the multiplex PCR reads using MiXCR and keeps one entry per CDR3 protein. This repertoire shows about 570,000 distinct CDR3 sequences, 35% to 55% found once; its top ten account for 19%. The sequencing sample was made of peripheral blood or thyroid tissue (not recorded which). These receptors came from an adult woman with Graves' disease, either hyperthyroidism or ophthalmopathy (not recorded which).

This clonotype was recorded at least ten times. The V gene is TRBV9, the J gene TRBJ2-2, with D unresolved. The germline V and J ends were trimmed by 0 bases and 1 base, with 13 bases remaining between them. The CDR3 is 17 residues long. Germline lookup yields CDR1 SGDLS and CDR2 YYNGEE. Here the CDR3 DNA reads TGTGCCAGCAGCGTAGCTCTCGCTTATGGGAACACCGGGGAGCTGTTTTTT. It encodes CASSVALAYGNTGELFF. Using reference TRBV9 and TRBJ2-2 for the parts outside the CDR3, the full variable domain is DSGVTQTPKHLITATGQRVTLRCSPRSGDLSVYWYQQSLDQGLQFLIQYYNGEERAKGNILERFSAQQFPDLHSELNLSSLELGDSALYFCASSVALAYGNTGELFFGEGSRLTVL.

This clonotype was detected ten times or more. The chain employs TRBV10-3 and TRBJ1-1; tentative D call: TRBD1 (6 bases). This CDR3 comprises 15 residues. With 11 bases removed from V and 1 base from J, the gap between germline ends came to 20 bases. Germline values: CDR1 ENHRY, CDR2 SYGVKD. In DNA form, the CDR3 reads TGTGCCTCCCGGAGACAGGCGTCCGCGAACACTGAAGCTTTCTTT. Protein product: CASRRQASANTEAFF.

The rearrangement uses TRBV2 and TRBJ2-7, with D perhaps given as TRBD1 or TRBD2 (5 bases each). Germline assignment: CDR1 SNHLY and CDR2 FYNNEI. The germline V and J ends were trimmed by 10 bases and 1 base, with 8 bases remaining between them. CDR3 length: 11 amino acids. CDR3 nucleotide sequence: TGTGCCACCGAGGGGTCCTACGAGCAGTACTTC. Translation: CATEGSYEQYF.

CDR3 sequence: CSAPALAGGVYEQYF. CDR3 DNA: TGCAGTGCCCCCGCTTTAGCGGGAGGGGTCTACGAGCAGTACTTC. The chain joins TRBV20-1 to TRBJ2-7; TRBD2 aligns across 11 bases. The V gene end was trimmed by 6 bases and the J gene end by 3 bases; junction bases not matched to a gene: 10. Germline lookup yields CDR1 DFQATT and CDR2 SNEGSKA (reference sequence). The CDR3 consists of 15 residues.

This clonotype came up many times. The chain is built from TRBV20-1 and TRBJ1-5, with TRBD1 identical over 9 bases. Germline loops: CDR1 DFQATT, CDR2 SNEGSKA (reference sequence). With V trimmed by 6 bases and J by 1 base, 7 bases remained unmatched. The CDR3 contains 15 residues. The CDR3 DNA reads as TGCAGTGCGATCCGGACAGGGGTGAGCAATCAGCCCCAGCATTTT. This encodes CSAIRTGVSNQPQHF.

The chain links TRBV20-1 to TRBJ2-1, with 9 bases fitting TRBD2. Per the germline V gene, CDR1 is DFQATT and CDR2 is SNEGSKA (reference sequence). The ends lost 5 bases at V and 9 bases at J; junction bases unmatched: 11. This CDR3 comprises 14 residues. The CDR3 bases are TGCAGTGCTGTTCCCGGGACTAGCTTTTCTGAGCAGTTCTTC. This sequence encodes CSAVPGTSFSEQFF.

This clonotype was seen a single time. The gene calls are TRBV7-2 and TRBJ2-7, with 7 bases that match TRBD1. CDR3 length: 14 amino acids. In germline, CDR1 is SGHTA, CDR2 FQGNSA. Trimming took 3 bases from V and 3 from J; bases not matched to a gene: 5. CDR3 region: CASSFQGGGYEQYF. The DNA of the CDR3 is TGTGCCAGCAGCTTCCAAGGGGGCGGCTACGAGCAGTACTTC.

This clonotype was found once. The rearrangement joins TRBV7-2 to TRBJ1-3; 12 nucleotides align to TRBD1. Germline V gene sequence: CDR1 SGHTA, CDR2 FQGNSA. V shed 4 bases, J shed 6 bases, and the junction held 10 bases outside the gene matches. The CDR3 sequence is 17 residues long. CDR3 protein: CASSSQGGTGGQNTIYF. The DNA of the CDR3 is TGTGCCAGCAGCTCACAGGGCGGGACAGGGGGCCAAAACACCATATATTTT. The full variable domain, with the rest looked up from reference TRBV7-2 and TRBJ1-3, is GAGVSQSPSNKVTEKGKDVELRCDPISGHTALYWYRQSLGQGLEFLIYFQGNSAPDKSGLPSDRFSAERTGGSVSTLTIQRTQQEDSAVYLCASSSQGGTGGQNTIYFGEGSWLTVV.

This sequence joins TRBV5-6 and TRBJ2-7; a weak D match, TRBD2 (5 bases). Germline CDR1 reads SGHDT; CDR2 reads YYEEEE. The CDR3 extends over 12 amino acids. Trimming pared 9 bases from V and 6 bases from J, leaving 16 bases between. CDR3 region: CATAPAGVEQYF. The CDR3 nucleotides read TGTGCCACCGCACCGGCGGGTGTCGAGCAGTACTTC.

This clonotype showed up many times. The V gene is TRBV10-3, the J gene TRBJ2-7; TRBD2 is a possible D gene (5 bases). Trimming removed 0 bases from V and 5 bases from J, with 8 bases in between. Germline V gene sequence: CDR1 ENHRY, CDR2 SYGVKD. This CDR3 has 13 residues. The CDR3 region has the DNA TGTGCCATCAGTGAGTCGGGAGCGCACGAGCAGTACTTC. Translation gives CAISESGAHEQYF.